Listed below are T cell receptor beta chains from one sample, sequenced in a study of CD8+CD57+ T cells in acquired aplastic anemia. Each CDR3 protein gets one entry after TCRdb re-called the reads with MiXCR. The sample holds some 210,000 distinct CDR3 sequences, approximately 60% seen once. Input material: sorted CD4+, CD8+, or CD8+CD57+ T cells (not recorded which) from PBMCs. Source of these receptors: a human donor in good health. The conserved cysteine and the conserved F or W are not part of the CDR3 here.

v_call,cdr3_length,cdr3_aa
TRBV6-5,13,ASSPATGFWSPLH
TRBV7-8,14,ASSLSGAPTSYGYT
TRBV5-1,11,ASSVDRPETQY
TRBV29-1,9,SAQTGNEQY
TRBV2,13,ASSREQGAGNTIY
TRBV29-1,12,SVEPRGIHNEQY
TRBV12-3/TRBV12-4,11,ASRQQGMVPQH
TRBV29-1,11,SALRTGTHGYT
TRBV7-4,13,ASSYSGGPGNEQF
TRBV10-3,9,AITGTDTQY
TRBV2,12,ASSDIQVLYEQY
TRBV20-1,12,SAVRMGAGYGYT
TRBV20-1,10,SASDRGHEQY
TRBV12-3/TRBV12-4,13,ASRDRGGFGTEAF
TRBV5-4,10,AFRTGDTEAF
TRBV7-9,14,ASSSEQTDANTEAF
TRBV4-1,11,ASSQVGGETQY
TRBV15,13,ATSAPPMGNNEQF
TRBV4-1,15,ASSQTNRAGVRSPLH
TRBV20-1,9,SVGATDTQY
TRBV20-1,12,SARGWSSYNEQF
TRBV29-1,12,SAGTEAEGYGYT
TRBV24-1,13,ATSAAKTNTGELF
TRBV5-1,13,ASGGRDRGYNEQF
TRBV5-8,12,ASSLAGANYGYT
TRBV20-1,15,SAPGGGGPARVTEAF
TRBV9,15,ASSVEREKANTGELF
TRBV6-4,10,ASSEGTGELF
TRBV5-1,13,ASSSRTGDPYEQY
TRBV2,12,ASKTGESHQPQH
TRBV7-8,11,ASSAKLAHEQF
TRBV12-3/TRBV12-4,9,ASSQYYEQY
TRBV7-3,13,ASSLTGGGAYEQY
TRBV20-1,14,SASLDRSGKNTEAF
TRBV20-1,16,SARGGTSGGALGYEQY
TRBV20-1,15,SARDLDRVTYNSPLH
TRBV20-1,13,SARDPGGGADTQY
TRBV5-8,13,ASSLVTGGTGELF
TRBV9,11,ASSGDRYNEQF
TRBV2,14,ASSYHRDSSGNTIY
TRBV5-1,13,ASWSGRGGTDTQY
TRBV2,14,ASRRRTGGYDNEQF
TRBV7-3,11,ASSLAGVNEQF
TRBV5-5,11,ASSLGRTNEQF
TRBV10-3,11,AISVLTNEKLF
TRBV12-3/TRBV12-4,10,ASSSAAGELF
TRBV7-8,12,ASSPEGGEETQY
TRBV5-4,11,ASSSGDLYEQY
TRBV27,12,ASTRGTGLYEQY
TRBV19,13,ASSTQGAANEKLF
TRBV25-1,11,ASSDGRIGGYT
TRBV9,13,ASSVVGSPNEKLF
TRBV10-3,15,ASLGGDDGLSYNEQF
TRBV2,8,ASSYQRAF
TRBV2,12,ASSDLNSNQPQH
TRBV6-2/TRBV6-3,14,ASSYDAGTGGDEQY
TRBV15,13,ATSGGGGGQETQY